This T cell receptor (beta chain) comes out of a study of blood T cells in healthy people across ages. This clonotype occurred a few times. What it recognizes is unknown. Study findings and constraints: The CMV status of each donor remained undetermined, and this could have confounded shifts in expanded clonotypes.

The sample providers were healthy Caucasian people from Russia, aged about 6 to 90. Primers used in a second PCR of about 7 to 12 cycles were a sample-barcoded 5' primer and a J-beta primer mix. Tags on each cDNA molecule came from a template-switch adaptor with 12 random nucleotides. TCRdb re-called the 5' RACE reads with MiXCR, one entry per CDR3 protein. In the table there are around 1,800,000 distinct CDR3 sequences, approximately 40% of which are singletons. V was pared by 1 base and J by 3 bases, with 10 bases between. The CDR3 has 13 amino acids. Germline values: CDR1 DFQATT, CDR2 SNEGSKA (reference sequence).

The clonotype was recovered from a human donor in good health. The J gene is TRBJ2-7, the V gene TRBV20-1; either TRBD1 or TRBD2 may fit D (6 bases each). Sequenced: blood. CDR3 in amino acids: CSARGGAGYEQYF. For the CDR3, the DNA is TGCAGTGCTAGAGGGGGGGCAGGCTACGAGCAGTACTTC.